This T cell receptor (beta chain) was identified during a study of tumor-infiltrating lymphocytes in primary liver carcinoma. Study at large: Ages ranged from 30 to 69, with HCC or mixed HCC-cholangiocarcinoma.

This CDR3 has 15 amino acids. Germline CDR1 and CDR2: SGHRS and YFSETQ. DNA and RNA were both co-extracted from approximately 22-30 mg of bulk tissue that had not been sorted. Researchers generated TCR beta cDNA from approximately 520 ng of total RNA, relying on a constant-region primer. It was through three nested multiplex PCR rounds of slightly modified ARM-PCR that TCR beta libraries arose. It was with TRBV1-TRBV30 forward primers and a C-beta reverse primer that the first two PCR rounds were run, at around 11 cycles each. TCRdb redid the calling of the multiplex PCR reads with MiXCR, one entry per CDR3 protein. The repertoire consists of about 120,000 distinct CDR3 sequences, with around 70% occurring once and the leading ten covering 8.1%. About this clonotype: This may be a read error: a much more frequent sequence differs by one nucleotide.

The source material was tumor-adjacent normal liver tissue. The chain employs TRBV5-1 and TRBJ2-3, with TRBD2 matching over 7 bases. The clonotype was recovered from a woman between 55 and 75 years old with primary liver carcinoma and hepatitis B virus infection. The CDR3 region is CTSSTGRTSTDTQYF. The DNA for the CDR3 is TGCACCAGCAGCACCGGGAGGACGAGCACAGATACGCAGTATTTT.